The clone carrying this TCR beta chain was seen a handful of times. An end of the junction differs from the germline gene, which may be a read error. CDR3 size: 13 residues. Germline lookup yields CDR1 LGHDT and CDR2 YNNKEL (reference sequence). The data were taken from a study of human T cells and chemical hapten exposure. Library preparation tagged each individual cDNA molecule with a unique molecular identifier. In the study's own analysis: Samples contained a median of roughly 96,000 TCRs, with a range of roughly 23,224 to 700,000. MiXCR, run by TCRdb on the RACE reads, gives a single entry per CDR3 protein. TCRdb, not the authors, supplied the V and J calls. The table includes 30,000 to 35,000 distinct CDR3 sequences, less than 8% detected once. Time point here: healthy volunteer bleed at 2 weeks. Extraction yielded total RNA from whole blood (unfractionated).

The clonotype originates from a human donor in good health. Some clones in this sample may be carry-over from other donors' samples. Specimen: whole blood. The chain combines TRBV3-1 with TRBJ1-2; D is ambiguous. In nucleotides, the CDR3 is TGTGCCAGCAGCCTAGATCCGAACTATGGCGACACCTTC. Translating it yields CASSLDPNYGDTF.